The following is a T cell receptor beta chain sequence with its context. The data derive from a study of blood T cell repertoires in COVID-19. Trimming took 3 bases from V and 0 from J; bases not matched to a gene: 2. CDR1 and CDR2 from the germline V gene are SGHNT and YYREEE (reference sequence). This CDR3 comprises 16 residues. Libraries were prepared by immunoSEQ multiplex PCR; TCRdb keeps only in-frame clonotypes and omits some of them. The sample has approximately 140,000 clones, around 83% seen once; the top ten hold around 5.4%. This clonotype was obtained from a woman aged 50 to 65 who had been exposed to COVID-19. Sequencing used PBMCs or T cells enriched from blood (not recorded which). The J gene is TRBJ2-3, the V gene TRBV5-4, with 12 bases fitting TRBD2. The CDR3 DNA is TGTGCCAGCAGCTGGACTAGCGGGGCCAGCACAGATACGCAGTATTTT. As protein: CASSWTSGASTDTQYF.